Below are 24 T cell receptor beta chains sequenced from a single sample in a study of shared clonotypes between healthy human individuals. Data came from immunoSEQ multiplex PCR; TCRdb stores just in-frame clones and leaves some out. The sample has approximately 250,000 clones, 65% seen once. The sequencing input was memory CD4+ T cells sorted from blood. The subset is: CD45RA-negative fraction. The source of these receptors is a young man in good health.

This clone has just a few counts. This chain connects TRBV10-1 to TRBJ2-2; 10 nucleotides align to TRBD2. Germline lookup yields CDR1 WNHNN and CDR2 SYGVQD (reference sequence). The CDR3 totals 17 residues. Germline trimming cut 9 bases from V and 3 bases from J; bases unmatched to any gene: 13. In nucleotides, the CDR3 is TGCGCCAGTAAACCCGGCGGGCTAGCGGGAGACACCGGGGAGCTGTTTTTT. Its protein product is CASKPGGLAGDTGELFF.

The chain is built from TRBV5-1 and TRBJ2-3; D remains unclear. The CDR3 extends over 14 amino acids. Trimming removed 0 bases from V and 1 base from J, with 6 bases in between. Germline CDR1 reads SGHRS; CDR2 reads YFSETQ. The CDR3 loop reads CASSLAVGTDTQYF. CDR3 nucleotide sequence: TGCGCCAGCAGCTTGGCAGTGGGCACAGATACGCAGTATTTT.

Of note for this clone: Other DNA sequences of this sample code for an identical CDR3. The chain couples TRBV18 to TRBJ2-5, with D perhaps TRBD2 (5 bases). The germline V gene encodes CDR1 KGHSH and CDR2 LQKENI. The CDR3 is 12 residues long. Deletions cut 3 bases from V and 5 bases from J, with 7 bases between. The CDR3 nucleotides are TGTGCCAGCTCACCGGGCGGGGAGACCCAGTACTTC. It encodes CASSPGGETQYF.

The chain uses TRBV28 and TRBJ2-5, with 12 bases aligning to TRBD2. Unmatched junction bases numbered 9, after V lost 3 bases and J lost 4 bases. CDR1 is MDHEN, CDR2 SYDVKM, per germline. This CDR3 contains 17 residues. Here the CDR3 DNA reads TGTGCCAGCAGTTTGAGGGCTAGCGGGAGGGCCGGAGAGACCCAGTACTTC. Protein: CASSLRASGRAGETQYF.

The gene calls are TRBV5-6 and TRBJ1-2; no definite D call. This CDR3 has 13 amino acids. CDR1 SGHDT and CDR2 YYEEEE come from the germline V gene. V lost 1 base, J lost 7 bases, and 11 bases lay in between. For the CDR3, the DNA is TGTGCCAGCAGCTTGAACGAGGCCCCTGGCTACACCTTC. It codes for CASSLNEAPGYTF. The complete variable domain, with remaining parts taken from reference TRBV5-6 and TRBJ1-2, reads DAGVTQSPTHLIKTRGQQVTLRCSPKSGHDTVSWYQQALGQGPQFIFQYYEEEERQRGNFPDRFSGHQFPNYSSELNVNALLLGDSALYLCASSLNEAPGYTFGSGTRLTVV.

Here the CDR3 reads CATSRQLGTAYEQYF. CDR3 sequence (DNA): TGTGCCACCAGCAGACAGCTAGGGACAGCCTACGAGCAGTACTTC. The V gene is TRBV15, the J gene TRBJ2-7; 7 bases line up with TRBD1. This CDR3 has 15 residues. CDR1 LNHNV and CDR2 YYDKDF come from the germline V gene (reference sequence). Germline trimming cut 2 bases from V and 2 bases from J; bases unmatched to any gene: 6.

This chain uses TRBV28 with TRBJ2-7; 9 positions agree with TRBD2. CDR1 is MDHEN and CDR2 is SYDVKM in the germline V gene. The CDR3 length is 13 residues. The trim removed 11 bases at V and 5 bases at J, leaving 10 bases unmatched. The CDR3 DNA follows: TGTGCCTCGGGGGCGGGAGGGCTCAACGAGCAGTACTTC. Its protein product is CASGAGGLNEQYF.

The chain uses TRBV6-5 and TRBJ1-5, with 7 bases lining up with TRBD1. The CDR3 extends over 15 amino acids. The germline gives CDR1 MNHEY, CDR2 SVGAGI. With 7 bases clipped from V and 2 bases from J, the junction kept 8 bases outside the gene matches. Written as DNA, the CDR3 is TGTGCCAGCACCCTAGACAGGGTTGGCAATCAGCCCCAGCATTTT. Amino acid sequence: CASTLDRVGNQPQHF.

The chain couples TRBV28 to TRBJ1-1, with TRBD1 as a possible D gene (5 bases). Trimming took 3 bases from V and 3 from J, leaving 11 bases between them. The CDR3 extends over 14 amino acids. Germline CDR1 and CDR2: MDHEN and SYDVKM. The CDR3 nucleotides are TGTGCCAGCAGTTTGGGGGTAGGGTACACTGAAGCTTTCTTT. Encoded protein: CASSLGVGYTEAFF. The full variable domain, with the rest looked up from reference TRBV28 and TRBJ1-1, is DVKVTQSSRYLVKRTGEKVFLECVQDMDHENMFWYRQDPGLGLRLIYFSYDVKMKEKGDIPEGYSVSREKKERFSLILESASTNQTSMYLCASSLGVGYTEAFFGQGTRLTVV.

This chain links TRBV2 with TRBJ2-7; 8 bases fit TRBD2. This CDR3 has 13 residues. CDR1 is SNHLY, CDR2 FYNNEI, per germline. V trimming: 9 bases; J trimming: 0 bases; junction bases outside the gene matches: 4. The CDR3 spells CARRSGSSYEQYF. In DNA, the CDR3 is TGTGCCAGGCGAAGCGGGAGCTCCTACGAGCAGTACTTC. The full variable domain, completed using reference TRBV2 and TRBJ2-7, is EPEVTQTPSHQVTQMGQEVILRCVPISNHLYFYWYRQILGQKVEFLVSFYNNEISEKSEIFDDQFSVERPDGSNFTLKIRSTKLEDSAMYFCARRSGSSYEQYFGPGTRLTVT.

This clone was counted between two and nine times. The chain's CDR3 is CASSPRNEQFF. CDR3 nucleotides: TGTGCCAGCAGTCCACGAAATGAGCAGTTCTTC. This sequence joins TRBV28 and TRBJ2-1; D is undetermined. Germline-derived CDR1 and CDR2 are MDHEN and SYDVKM. The CDR3 spans 11 residues. V was cut by 5 bases and J by 7 bases, with 6 bases left in between. The entire variable domain, with the rest obtained from reference TRBV28 and TRBJ2-1, is as follows: DVKVTQSSRYLVKRTGEKVFLECVQDMDHENMFWYRQDPGLGLRLIYFSYDVKMKEKGDIPEGYSVSREKKERFSLILESASTNQTSMYLCASSPRNEQFFGPGTRLTVL.

There are a few counts of this clone. The gene calls are TRBV11-2 and TRBJ2-7; D unresolved. The CDR3 covers 11 residues. The germline V gene encodes CDR1 SGHAT and CDR2 FQNNGV. The ends were cut back, 4 bases at V and 4 bases at J, with 5 bases in the middle. The CDR3 region is CASSSLYEQYF. CDR3 in DNA: TGTGCCAGCAGCTCCCTTTACGAGCAGTACTTC.

This clone was seen only a few times. The gene calls are TRBV5-1 and TRBJ1-4, with 9 bases aligning to TRBD1. The germline gives CDR1 SGHRS, CDR2 YFSETQ. V dropped 0 bases and J dropped 8; count of bases not matched to a gene: 5. The CDR3 is 15 residues long. The CDR3 DNA reads TGCGCCAGCAGCTTGGGGGACAGGGTGGGAGAAAAACTGTTTTTT. Its translation is CASSLGDRVGEKLFF.

DNA of the CDR3: TGTGCCAGCAGCTCTTATACAGGGGCCGAGCAGTACTTC. Protein sequence: CASSSYTGAEQYF. The rearrangement joins TRBV13 to TRBJ2-7; 7 nucleotides agree with TRBD1. CDR1 and CDR2 (germline): PRHDT, FYEKMQ (reference sequence). V dropped 4 bases and J dropped 6; count of bases not matched to a gene: 6. The CDR3 loop spans 13 amino acids.

The chain has TRBV19 and TRBJ2-2; D is possibly TRBD1 or TRBD2 (5 bases each). The germline gives CDR1 LNHDA, CDR2 SQIVND (reference sequence). The CDR3 spans 15 residues. Trimming took 5 bases from V and 4 from J, leaving 14 bases between them. The CDR3 here is CASSGTADTTGELFF. CDR3 sequence (DNA): TGTGCCAGTAGTGGGACCGCGGATACCACCGGGGAGCTGTTTTTT.

The chain is built from TRBV28 and TRBJ2-7, with 7 positions matching TRBD2. Germline V gene sequence: CDR1 MDHEN, CDR2 SYDVKM. The CDR3 is 13 amino acids. The V segment lost 8 bases and the J segment 4 bases; nucleotides outside the gene matches: 8. The CDR3 nucleotides read TGTGCCAGCGGACTAGTCGAGAGATACGAGCAGTACTTC. Protein sequence: CASGLVERYEQYF.

The chain links TRBV27 to TRBJ2-3; D may be TRBD2 (7 bases). Trimming pared 4 bases from V and 0 bases from J, leaving 11 bases between. The CDR3 length is 15 residues. Germline-derived CDR1 and CDR2 are MNHEY and SMNVEV (reference sequence). The CDR3, as DNA: TGTGCCAGCAGTTCCCGGGGGGCAAGCACAGATACGCAGTATTTT. The encoded protein is CASSSRGASTDTQYF.

This rearrangement joins TRBV2 to TRBJ1-5; D uncertain. Germline values: CDR1 SNHLY, CDR2 FYNNEI. The length of the CDR3 is 14 residues. Trimming stripped 1 base from V and 2 bases from J, with 6 bases between. CDR3 amino acids: CASSEERGNQPQHF. The CDR3 DNA sequence: TGTGCCAGCAGTGAAGAGCGGGGCAATCAGCCCCAGCATTTT.

V and J are TRBV6-6 and TRBJ2-1; D perhaps matches TRBD1 (5 bases). Germline-derived CDR1 and CDR2 are MNHNY and SVGAGI (reference sequence). The CDR3 runs to 16 residues. V gave up 7 bases and J gave up 1 base, with 17 bases separating them. For the CDR3, the DNA is TGTGCCAGCACCCATACAGGAGCCAGATCCTACAATGAGCAGTTCTTC. Encoded protein: CASTHTGARSYNEQFF.

The genes are TRBV30 and TRBJ2-5, with D maybe TRBD2 (6 bases). Trimming removed 0 bases at V and 1 base at J, with 21 bases between. Germline lookup yields CDR1 GTSNPN and CDR2 SVGIG (reference sequence). The CDR3 has 18 amino acids. CDR3 in DNA: TGTGCCTGGAGTGTAAGAATCTTCGCGGGAATTGGCCAAGAGACCCAGTACTTC. It encodes CAWSVRIFAGIGQETQYF.

The V call is TRBV4-3, the J call TRBJ2-1; 7 bases map to TRBD2. CDR3 size: 17 residues. Germline V CDR1 and CDR2: LGHNA, YSLEER. Trimming took 1 base from V and 0 from J; bases not matched to a gene: 6. CDR3 sequence (DNA): TGCGCCAGCAGCCAAGCCCTAGCGGAAGTCTCCTACAATGAGCAGTTCTTC. It specifies CASSQALAEVSYNEQFF.

The chain uses TRBV2 and TRBJ1-5; perhaps TRBD1 as D (5 bases). V was cut by 3 bases and J by 4 bases, with 13 bases left in between. Germline-derived CDR1 and CDR2 are SNHLY and FYNNEI. The CDR3 totals 15 residues. DNA for the CDR3: TGTGCCAGCAGTGATTGGGGCCAGAGTAATCAGCCCCAGCATTTT. Its translation is CASSDWGQSNQPQHF. The complete variable domain, with remaining parts taken from reference TRBV2 and TRBJ1-5, reads EPEVTQTPSHQVTQMGQEVILRCVPISNHLYFYWYRQILGQKVEFLVSFYNNEISEKSEIFDDQFSVERPDGSNFTLKIRSTKLEDSAMYFCASSDWGQSNQPQHFGDGTRLSIL.

The chain uses TRBV10-1 and TRBJ2-7; 11 bases align to TRBD2. The CDR3 totals 17 residues. V shed 6 bases, J shed 4 bases, and the junction held 14 bases outside the gene matches. Germline CDR1 WNHNN, CDR2 SYGVQD (reference sequence). CDR3 sequence reads: CASRQYFSGRAGYEQYF. CDR3 sequence (DNA): TGCGCCAGCAGACAATACTTTAGCGGGAGGGCCGGGTACGAGCAGTACTTC.

CDR3 protein: CASSLSGGDWDEQFF. CDR3 sequence (DNA): TGTGCCAGCAGCCTGTCAGGGGGAGACTGGGATGAGCAGTTCTTC. The rearrangement joins TRBV7-8 to TRBJ2-1, with 7 bases that match TRBD1. Germline V gene sequence: CDR1 SGHVS, CDR2 FQNEAQ. The CDR3 loop spans 15 amino acids. V lost 5 bases, J lost 8 bases, and 12 bases stayed unmatched.